The next 12 T cell receptor beta chains were all read from a single sample in a study of cytomegalovirus exposure and HLA in healthy donors. The table came from immunoSEQ multiplex PCR; TCRdb's copy has only in-frame clones and leaves some out. The repertoire holds roughly 200,000 clones, with about 86% as singletons. The sequencing sample was made of PBMCs. These receptors all stem from a woman under 30 in good health and CMV-seropositive.

This sequence joins TRBV4-1 and TRBJ2-7, with D possibly matching TRBD2 (6 bases). Trimming shortened V by 4 bases and J by 1 base, and 17 bases separated the two germline ends. Germline CDR1 MGHRA, CDR2 YSYEKL. The CDR3 loop spans 16 amino acids. The CDR3 loop reads CASSPGPLATSYEQYF. DNA for the CDR3: TGCGCCAGCAGCCCCGGTCCACTAGCTACGTCCTACGAGCAGTACTTC.

This chain connects TRBV7-8 to TRBJ2-3; maybe TRBD1 (6 bases). The V gene lost 1 base and the J gene lost 1 base, with 9 bases spanning the gap. The CDR3 contains 15 residues. Germline assignment: CDR1 SGHVS and CDR2 FQNEAQ. The CDR3 loop reads CASSLGGRGTDTQYF. CDR3 in DNA: TGTGCCAGCAGCTTAGGGGGGCGGGGCACAGATACGCAGTATTTT.

The chain combines TRBV5-4 with TRBJ2-7; weak D call: TRBD1 (8 bases). V was cut by 6 bases and J by 2 bases, with 15 bases left in between. CDR1 and CDR2 (germline): SGHNT, YYREEE (reference sequence). The CDR3 covers 14 residues. The CDR3, as DNA: TGTGCCAGCACGAACAGGGGGGGCCCCTACGAGCAGTACTTC. This codes for CASTNRGGPYEQYF.

The chain joins TRBV9 to TRBJ2-7; 12 nucleotides agree with TRBD2. Germline V CDR1 and CDR2: SGDLS, YYNGEE. The ends lost 2 bases at V and 7 bases at J; junction bases unmatched: 7. The CDR3 contains 15 residues. CDR3 loop: CASSVTSGGKKEQYF. The CDR3 region has the DNA TGTGCCAGCAGCGTGACTAGCGGGGGAAAGAAGGAGCAGTACTTC.

V and J are TRBV5-6 and TRBJ2-7, with TRBD1 matching over 12 bases. Germline CDR1 is SGHDT and CDR2 is YYEEEE. The CDR3 length is 15 residues. Trimming at V came to 2 bases and at J to 4 bases, leaving 4 bases not matched to a gene. In nucleotides, the CDR3 is TGTGCCAGCAGCTTCAGGGGACAGGGGGCTTACGAGCAGTACTTC. It is translated as CASSFRGQGAYEQYF.

The genes are TRBV27 and TRBJ1-3; 9 nucleotides align to TRBD1. Germline CDR1 and CDR2: MNHEY and SMNVEV (reference sequence). After removal of 7 bases from V and 2 bases from J, the junction contained 21 bases not matched to a gene. This CDR3 contains 20 residues. CDR3 sequence reads: CASITTNRTGAPFPGNTIYF. For the CDR3, the DNA is TGTGCCAGCATTACAACCAATAGGACAGGGGCACCTTTCCCTGGAAACACCATATATTTT.

The V and J genes are TRBV4-3 and TRBJ1-6; D gene ambiguous. Between the trimmed V and J ends, which lost 1 base and 14 bases, there was a span of 12 bases. The CDR3 totals 13 residues. CDR1 is LGHNA and CDR2 is YSLEER in the germline V gene. The CDR3 DNA follows: TGCGCCAGCAGCCAAGGTCTGGGGAGAGCCCTCCACTTT. This translates into CASSQGLGRALHF.

The chain uses TRBV9 and TRBJ2-2; weak D call: TRBD2 (6 bases). This CDR3 contains 17 residues. CDR1 and CDR2 (germline): SGDLS, YYNGEE. The ends were cut back, 0 bases at V and 0 bases at J, with 12 bases in the middle. The CDR3 sequence: CASSVGHSGANTGELFF. Written as DNA, the CDR3 is TGTGCCAGCAGCGTAGGTCACTCGGGGGCGAACACCGGGGAGCTGTTTTTT.

This chain connects TRBV4-3 to TRBJ2-2; 9 bases fit TRBD1. Germline CDR1 and CDR2: LGHNA and YSLEER. This CDR3 spans 17 amino acids. Trimming cost V 2 bases and J 1 base; bases outside gene matches: 5. The CDR3 here is CASSQTGGAWNTGELFF. CDR3 sequence (DNA): TGCGCCAGCAGCCAAACAGGGGGCGCTTGGAACACCGGGGAGCTGTTTTTT.

The chain carries TRBV6-5 and TRBJ2-7; 14 positions match TRBD2. The CDR3 spans 14 residues. CDR1 and CDR2 from the germline V gene are MNHEY and SVGAGI. V shed 6 bases, J shed 7 bases, and the junction held 5 bases outside the gene matches. The CDR3 spells CASSWTSGGLEQYF. The CDR3 nucleotides read TGTGCCAGCAGCTGGACTAGCGGGGGGCTGGAGCAGTACTTC.

The J gene is TRBJ1-5, the V gene TRBV7-2; perhaps TRBD1 as D (6 bases). V lost 5 bases to trimming and J lost 0 bases, with 11 bases between them. CDR1 is SGHTA, CDR2 FQGNSA, per germline. The CDR3 is 15 amino acids. The CDR3 nucleotides read TGTGCCAGCAGCCAGGGACAAATTAGCAATCAGCCCCAGCATTTT. As protein: CASSQGQISNQPQHF. The full variable domain, in which reference TRBV7-2 and TRBJ1-5 provide the parts outside the CDR3, is GAGVSQSPSNKVTEKGKDVELRCDPISGHTALYWYRQSLGQGLEFLIYFQGNSAPDKSGLPSDRFSAERTGGSVSTLTIQRTQQEDSAVYLCASSQGQISNQPQHFGDGTRLSIL.

V gene TRBV4-3 combines with J gene TRBJ2-7; possible D gene TRBD2, 5 bases. This CDR3 is built from 16 residues. Looked up from germline, CDR1 is LGHNA and CDR2 is YSLEER. V was trimmed by 0 bases and J by 0 bases, leaving 12 bases between them. CDR3 amino acids: CASSQDWPGSSYEQYF. CDR3 coding DNA: TGCGCCAGCAGCCAAGATTGGCCTGGGAGCTCCTACGAGCAGTACTTC.